These 19 T cell receptor beta chains were sequenced from one sample in a study of molecular identifiers for immune sequencing clone quantification. TCRdb redid the calling of the PCR reads with MiXCR, one entry per CDR3 protein. The table shows more than 70,000 distinct CDR3 sequences, with 21% occurring only once. What was sequenced was naive CD8+ T cells from blood, with Jurkat cell RNA spiked in. The subset here: FACS-sorted CD8+CD4-CCR7+CD45RA+ naive T cells. The receptors stem from a human donor in good health. Some libraries in this study had Jurkat cell RNA spiked in.

This clonotype occurred a few times. The chain combines TRBV12-5 with TRBJ1-1; D possibly corresponds to TRBD1 (5 bases). Trimming took off 1 base at V and 1 base at J, with 10 bases between the two ends. There are 15 residues in the CDR3. Germline CDR1 reads LGHNT; CDR2 reads FRNRAP. As DNA, the CDR3 is TGTGCTAGTGGTTTGGGGGGACTCCCGAACACTGAAGCTTTCTTT. The encoded protein is CASGLGGLPNTEAFF.

For this clonotype: A clone one base away is much larger, so this may be a read error. The J gene is TRBJ2-7, the V gene TRBV25-1; D may match TRBD1 or TRBD2 (5 bases each). Germline lookup yields CDR1 MGHDK and CDR2 SYGVNS. The CDR3 loop spans 15 amino acids. Trimming stripped 3 bases from V and 2 bases from J, with 14 bases between. DNA of the CDR3: TGTGCCAGCAGTGACACCGGGGCAGCTACCTACGAGCAGTACTTC. Translating it yields CASSDTGAATYEQYF.

There are many counts of this clonotype. The chain joins TRBV19 to TRBJ1-1; no firm D call. Looked up from germline, CDR1 is LNHDA and CDR2 is SQIVND (reference sequence). Trimming took off 3 bases at V and 6 bases at J, with 17 bases between the two ends. The CDR3 totals 15 residues. CDR3 nucleotides: TGTGCCAGTAGTATTCTTCCGGAACCTTGGGCTGAAGCTTTCTTT. It translates to CASSILPEPWAEAFF.

This clonotype was detected ten times or more. The chain joins TRBV6-5 to TRBJ2-7; perhaps TRBD1 as D (5 bases). The CDR3 is 14 residues long. V was shortened by 0 bases and J by 2 bases, with 8 bases between the two germline ends. Germline CDR1 is MNHEY and CDR2 is SVGAGI. CDR3 sequence reads: CASSYSQGTYEQYF. DNA for the CDR3: TGTGCCAGCAGTTACTCGCAGGGCACCTACGAGCAGTACTTC.

This clonotype appeared many times. The rearrangement uses TRBV9 and TRBJ2-3; weak D call: TRBD2 (6 bases). The V and J ends lost 5 bases and 2 bases respectively, with 12 bases between them. The germline gives CDR1 SGDLS, CDR2 YYNGEE. The CDR3 consists of 14 residues. CDR3 nucleotides: TGTGCCAGCAGTAGGACTACCTACACAGATACGCAGTATTTT. Amino acid sequence: CASSRTTYTDTQYF.

V usage is TRBV12-3 or TRBV12-4 and J usage is TRBJ2-7; D is undetermined. The CDR3 runs 14 residues. The ends were cut back, 6 bases at V and 2 bases at J, with 14 bases in the middle. CDR3 region: CASSPTAVAYEQYF. In nucleotides, the CDR3 is TGTGCCAGCAGCCCTACGGCGGTGGCCTACGAGCAGTACTTC.

The V call is TRBV19, the J call TRBJ2-3, with 7 bases lining up with TRBD1. The CDR3 extends over 13 amino acids. Germline CDR1 and CDR2: LNHDA and SQIVND (reference sequence). V shed 5 bases, J shed 9 bases, and the junction held 8 bases outside the gene matches. The CDR3 DNA sequence: TGTGCCAGTAGTCCGGGACAGCCCCCGACGCAGTATTTT. Translating it yields CASSPGQPPTQYF.

In this sample, this clonotype turned up many times. V and J are TRBV5-5 and TRBJ2-7, with 11 bases aligning to TRBD1. Trimming at V came to 5 bases and at J to 3 bases, leaving 10 bases not matched to a gene. The CDR3 runs to 16 residues. Germline V CDR1 and CDR2: SGHKS, YYEKEE (reference sequence). The CDR3 loop reads CASSLFPGQGDYEQYF. The CDR3 DNA reads as TGTGCCAGCAGTCTTTTCCCGGGACAGGGGGACTACGAGCAGTACTTC.

This clonotype has at least ten counts. The gene calls are TRBV5-1 and TRBJ2-7, with TRBD2 matching over 7 bases. The junction had 5 bases not matched to a gene; V was cut back by 3 bases and J by 2 bases. Germline CDR1 is SGHRS and CDR2 is YFSETQ. The CDR3 totals 14 residues. The CDR3 reads CASSSRDYPYEQYF. The DNA for the CDR3 is TGCGCCAGCAGCTCCCGGGACTATCCCTACGAGCAGTACTTC.

Here the CDR3 reads CASSPSWQWEAGVLDEQFF. DNA for the CDR3: TGTGCCAGTAGTCCGAGTTGGCAGTGGGAAGCGGGAGTGTTGGATGAGCAGTTCTTC. J is TRBJ2-1 and V is TRBV19; 8 bases fit TRBD2. The CDR3 extends over 19 amino acids. Germline CDR1 is LNHDA and CDR2 is SQIVND (reference sequence). The J segment lost 8 bases and the V segment lost 5 bases, leaving 23 bases of the junction unmatched. The full variable domain, rest sourced from reference TRBV19 and TRBJ2-1, is DGGITQSPKYLFRKEGQNVTLSCEQNLNHDAMYWYRQDPGQGLRLIYYSQIVNDFQKGDIAEGYSVSREKKESFPLTVTSAQKNPTAFYLCASSPSWQWEAGVLDEQFFGPGTRLTVL.

This clonotype was found many times. V usage is TRBV7-9 and J usage is TRBJ2-7, with 7 bases matching TRBD2. V was clipped by 11 bases and J by 1 base; unmatched bases: 8. This CDR3 comprises 13 residues. Germline values: CDR1 SEHNR, CDR2 FQNEAQ (reference sequence). In DNA, the CDR3 is TGTGCCTCCAGCGGGGCGGCATCCTACGAGCAGTACTTC. Protein product: CASSGAASYEQYF.

With respect to this clonotype: A read error is possible here, since a much larger clone lies one base away. The chain uses TRBV11-2 and TRBJ1-1; possibly TRBD1 for D (5 bases). The ends were cut back, 5 bases at V and 6 bases at J, with 16 bases in the middle. Germline loops: CDR1 SGHAT, CDR2 FQNNGV. This CDR3 is 14 amino acids long. DNA of the CDR3: TGTGCCAGCAGCCTTGCGGGGGGATACGCTGAAGCTTTCTTT. Its protein is CASSLAGGYAEAFF. Full variable domain (missing parts from reference TRBV11-2 and TRBJ1-1): EAGVAQSPRYKIIEKRQSVAFWCNPISGHATLYWYQQILGQGPKLLIQFQNNGVVDDSQLPKDRFSAERLKGVDSTLKIQPAKLEDSAVYLCASSLAGGYAEAFFGQGTRLTVV.

This clonotype was counted at least ten times. The V call is TRBV27, the J call TRBJ2-7, with D tentatively TRBD2 (5 bases). Germline CDR1 reads MNHEY; CDR2 reads SMNVEV (reference sequence). V lost 3 bases to trimming and J lost 7 bases, with 13 bases between them. The CDR3 spans 13 residues. Written as DNA, the CDR3 is TGTGCCAGCAGTTTCGGAGAGGGCGGAGAGCAGTACTTC. This encodes CASSFGEGGEQYF.

The chain recombines TRBV2 with TRBJ2-1; possibly TRBD1 for D (6 bases). The CDR3 covers 15 residues. Germline CDR1 reads SNHLY; CDR2 reads FYNNEI. V lost 7 bases and J 4 bases, leaving 17 bases between the germline ends. CDR3 protein: CASTADRSTYNEQFF. CDR3 nucleotide sequence: TGTGCCAGCACGGCCGACAGGTCGACGTACAATGAGCAGTTCTTC.

The chain is built from TRBV11-2 and TRBJ2-7; 9 nucleotides agree with TRBD1. The CDR3 contains 16 residues. CDR1 and CDR2 (germline): SGHAT, FQNNGV. V trimming: 1 base; J trimming: 2 bases; junction bases outside the gene matches: 6. CDR3 amino acids: CASSLVPGQGPYEQYF. The CDR3 DNA sequence: TGTGCCAGCAGCTTAGTTCCGGGACAGGGCCCCTACGAGCAGTACTTC.

This clonotype was seen many times. V and J are TRBV10-2 and TRBJ1-2, with D perhaps TRBD1 (5 bases). Trimming took 4 bases from V and 2 from J, leaving 8 bases between them. CDR1 WSHSY and CDR2 SAAADI come from the germline V gene. This CDR3 has 13 amino acids. CDR3 sequence reads: CASSGDGNYGYTF. Here the CDR3 DNA reads TGCGCCAGCAGTGGGGACGGAAACTATGGCTACACCTTC.

With regard to this clonotype: This may stem from a read error, because a much larger clone lies one nucleotide away. The gene calls are TRBV27 and TRBJ2-7, with D uncertain. The CDR3 sequence is 13 residues long. The germline V gene has CDR1 MNHEY and CDR2 SMNVEV (reference sequence). CDR3 nucleotide sequence: TGTGCCACCAGTTTGGAATCCTCCTACGAGCAGTACTTC. This encodes CATSLESSYEQYF.

With regard to this clonotype: The junction departs from the called germline gene at one end, perhaps through a read error. V usage is TRBV14 and J usage is TRBJ2-3; 7 positions agree with TRBD2. The length of the CDR3 is 16 residues. Germline CDR1 SGHDN, CDR2 FVKESK. This CDR3 is CPSSPRLADFTDTQYF. The CDR3 coding sequence is TGTCCCAGCAGCCCCAGGCTAGCGGACTTCACAGATACGCAGTATTTT.

The sample holds a few counts of this clonotype. The chain combines TRBV10-3 with TRBJ2-7, with a possible D match to TRBD2 (6 bases). The V end was cut by 6 bases, the J end by 5 bases, with 8 bases between. Germline V gives CDR1 ENHRY, CDR2 SYGVKD. This CDR3 region has 11 residues. Here the CDR3 DNA reads TGTGCCATCAGGGCTAGCGACGAGCAGTACTTC. Residues: CAIRASDEQYF.